This T cell receptor beta chain was recovered during a study of T-cell memory formation after mild COVID-19. V lost 2 bases to trimming and J lost 5 bases; unmatched junction nucleotides: 8. The length of the CDR3 is 16 residues. Looked up from germline, CDR1 is WSHSY and CDR2 is SAAADI. Each CDR3 protein gets one entry after TCRdb re-called the 5' RACE reads with MiXCR. The sample comprises around 99,000 distinct CDR3 sequences, about an eighth of which are singletons, and less than 40% rests with the top ten. This clonotype was recorded once. The clonotype originates from a man aged 18 to 29 who had mild COVID-19 (a few samples of this study predate the infection). Cell type and time point are not known. The sequenced material came from PBMCs or a T cell subset sorted from them (not recorded which). The genes are TRBV10-2 and TRBJ2-5, with 10 bases lining up with TRBD2. CDR3: CASSERQRGGWETQYF. The CDR3 DNA follows: TGCGCCAGCAGTGAGCGCCAGCGGGGGGGCTGGGAGACCCAGTACTTC.